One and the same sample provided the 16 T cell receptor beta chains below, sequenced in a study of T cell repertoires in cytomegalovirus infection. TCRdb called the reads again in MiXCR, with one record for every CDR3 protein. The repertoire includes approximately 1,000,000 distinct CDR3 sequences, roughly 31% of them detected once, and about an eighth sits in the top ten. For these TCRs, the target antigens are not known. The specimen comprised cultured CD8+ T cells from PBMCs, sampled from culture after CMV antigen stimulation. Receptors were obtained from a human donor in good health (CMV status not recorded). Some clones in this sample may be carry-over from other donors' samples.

As DNA, the CDR3 is TGTGCCAGCAGTTCCTCGACTAGCGGGGGGCCCTACGAGCAGTACGTC. Encoded protein: CASSSSTSGGPYEQYV. The rearrangement joins TRBV12-3 or TRBV12-4 to TRBJ2-7; TRBD2 matches at 13 bases. The CDR3 sequence is 16 residues long. Trimming removed 4 bases from V and 2 bases from J; junction bases left unmatched: 5.

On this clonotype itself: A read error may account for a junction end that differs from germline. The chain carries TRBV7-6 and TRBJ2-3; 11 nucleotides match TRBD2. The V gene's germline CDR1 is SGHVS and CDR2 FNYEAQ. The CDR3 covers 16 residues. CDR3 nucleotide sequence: TGTGTCAGCAGCCCAAGACTAGCGGGGTGGTTTGATACGCAGTATTTT. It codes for CVSSPRLAGWFDTQYF.

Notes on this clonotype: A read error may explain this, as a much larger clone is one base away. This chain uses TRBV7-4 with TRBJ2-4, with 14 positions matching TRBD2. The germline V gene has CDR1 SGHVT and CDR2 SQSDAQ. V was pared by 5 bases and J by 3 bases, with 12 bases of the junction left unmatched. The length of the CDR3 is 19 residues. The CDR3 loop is CASSGSGLAGDLVKNIQYF. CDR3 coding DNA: TGTGCCAGCAGCGGCTCGGGACTAGCGGGGGATTTAGTCAAAAACATTCAGTACTTC.

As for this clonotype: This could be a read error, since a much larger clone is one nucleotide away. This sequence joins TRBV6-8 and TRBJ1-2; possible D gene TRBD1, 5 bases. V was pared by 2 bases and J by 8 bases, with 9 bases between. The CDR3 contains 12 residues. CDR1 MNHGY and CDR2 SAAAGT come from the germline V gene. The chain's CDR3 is CASSYGGVGYTF. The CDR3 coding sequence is TGTGCCAGCAGTTACGGAGGGGTCGGCTACACCTTC.

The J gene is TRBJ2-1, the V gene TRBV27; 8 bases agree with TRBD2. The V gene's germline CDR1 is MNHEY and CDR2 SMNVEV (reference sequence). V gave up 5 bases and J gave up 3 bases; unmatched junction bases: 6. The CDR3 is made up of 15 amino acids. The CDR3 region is CASSSGGSRYNEQFF. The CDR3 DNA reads TGTGCCAGCAGTAGCGGGGGCTCTCGCTACAATGAGCAGTTCTTC.

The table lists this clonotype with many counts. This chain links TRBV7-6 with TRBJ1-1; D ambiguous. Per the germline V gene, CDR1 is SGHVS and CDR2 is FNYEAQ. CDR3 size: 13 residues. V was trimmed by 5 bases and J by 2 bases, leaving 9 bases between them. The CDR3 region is CASSKGDNTEAFF. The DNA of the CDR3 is TGTGCCAGCAGCAAAGGAGATAACACTGAAGCTTTCTTT.

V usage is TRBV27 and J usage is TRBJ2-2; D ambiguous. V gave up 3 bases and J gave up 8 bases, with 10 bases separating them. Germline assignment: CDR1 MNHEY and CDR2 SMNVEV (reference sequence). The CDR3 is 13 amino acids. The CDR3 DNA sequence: TGTGCCAGCAGTTTCGCAGCCTGGGGGGAGCTGTTTTTT. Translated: CASSFAAWGELFF.

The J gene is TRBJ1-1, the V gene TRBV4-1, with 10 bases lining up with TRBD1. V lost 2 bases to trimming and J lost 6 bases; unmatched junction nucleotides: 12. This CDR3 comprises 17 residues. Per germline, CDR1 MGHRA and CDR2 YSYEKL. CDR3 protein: CASSQRPGTGAVAEAFF. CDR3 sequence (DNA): TGCGCCAGCAGCCAACGTCCCGGGACAGGGGCGGTGGCTGAAGCTTTCTTT.

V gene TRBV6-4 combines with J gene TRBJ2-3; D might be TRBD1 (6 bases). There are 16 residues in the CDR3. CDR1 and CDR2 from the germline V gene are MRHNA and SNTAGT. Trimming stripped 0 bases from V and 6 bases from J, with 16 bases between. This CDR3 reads CASSDSRTDLRDTQYF. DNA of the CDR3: TGTGCCAGCAGTGACTCTAGGACAGACCTCAGGGATACGCAGTATTTT.

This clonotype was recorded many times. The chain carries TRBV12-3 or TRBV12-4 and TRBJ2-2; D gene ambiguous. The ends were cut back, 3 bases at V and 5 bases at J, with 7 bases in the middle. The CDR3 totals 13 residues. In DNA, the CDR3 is TGTGCCAGCAGTTTCGCTGGTACCGGGGAGCTGTTTTTT. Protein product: CASSFAGTGELFF.

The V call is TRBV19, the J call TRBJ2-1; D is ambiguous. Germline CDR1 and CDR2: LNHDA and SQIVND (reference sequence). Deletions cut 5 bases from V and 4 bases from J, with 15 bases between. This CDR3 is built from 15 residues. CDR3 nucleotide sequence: TGTGCCAGTAGTCTCACGGCGCCCCCTTACAATGAGCAGTTCTTC. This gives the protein CASSLTAPPYNEQFF. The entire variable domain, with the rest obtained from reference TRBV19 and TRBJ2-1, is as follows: DGGITQSPKYLFRKEGQNVTLSCEQNLNHDAMYWYRQDPGQGLRLIYYSQIVNDFQKGDIAEGYSVSREKKESFPLTVTSAQKNPTAFYLCASSLTAPPYNEQFFGPGTRLTVL.

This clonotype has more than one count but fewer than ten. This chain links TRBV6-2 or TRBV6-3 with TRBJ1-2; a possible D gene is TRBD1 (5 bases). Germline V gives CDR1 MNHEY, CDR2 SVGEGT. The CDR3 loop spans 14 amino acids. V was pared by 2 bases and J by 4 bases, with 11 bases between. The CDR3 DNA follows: TGTGCCAGCAGTTACCCAGGGACGTCCTATGGCTACACCTTC. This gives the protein CASSYPGTSYGYTF.

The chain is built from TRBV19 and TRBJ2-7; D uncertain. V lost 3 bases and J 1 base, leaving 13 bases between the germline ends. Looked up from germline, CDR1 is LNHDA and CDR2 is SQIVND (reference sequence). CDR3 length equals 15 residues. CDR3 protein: CASSIFVTVSYEQYF. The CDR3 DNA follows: TGTGCCAGTAGTATTTTCGTGACGGTTTCCTACGAGCAGTACTTC.

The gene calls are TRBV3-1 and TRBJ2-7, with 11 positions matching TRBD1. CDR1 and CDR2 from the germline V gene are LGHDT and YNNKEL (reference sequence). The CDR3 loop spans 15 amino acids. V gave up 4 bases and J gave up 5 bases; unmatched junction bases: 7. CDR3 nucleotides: TGTGCCAGCAGCCGGTCGGACAGGGGGCGCAACGAGCAGTACTTC. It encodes CASSRSDRGRNEQYF.

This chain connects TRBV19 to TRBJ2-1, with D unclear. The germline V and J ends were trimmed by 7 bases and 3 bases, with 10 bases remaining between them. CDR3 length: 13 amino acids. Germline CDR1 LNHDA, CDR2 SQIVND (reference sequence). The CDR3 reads CASNYGNYNEQFF. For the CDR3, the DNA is TGTGCCAGTAATTATGGCAACTACAATGAGCAGTTCTTC.

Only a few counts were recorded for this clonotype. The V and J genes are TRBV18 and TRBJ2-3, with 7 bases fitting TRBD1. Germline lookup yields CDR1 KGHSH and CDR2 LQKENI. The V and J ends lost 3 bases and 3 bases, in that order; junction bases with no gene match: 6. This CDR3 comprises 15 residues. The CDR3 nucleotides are TGTGCCAGCTCACCCAGGGACAGTGTGACAGATACGCAGTATTTT. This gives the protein CASSPRDSVTDTQYF.